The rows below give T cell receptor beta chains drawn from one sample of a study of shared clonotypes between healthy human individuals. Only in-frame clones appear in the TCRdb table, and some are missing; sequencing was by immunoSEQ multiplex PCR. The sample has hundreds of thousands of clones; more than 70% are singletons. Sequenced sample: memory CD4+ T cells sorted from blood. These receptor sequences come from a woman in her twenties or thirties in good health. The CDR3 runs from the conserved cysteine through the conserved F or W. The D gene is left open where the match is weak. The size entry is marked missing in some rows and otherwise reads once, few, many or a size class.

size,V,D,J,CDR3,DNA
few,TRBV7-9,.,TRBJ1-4,CASSSWTANAEKLFF,TGTGCCAGCAGCTCCTGGACAGCTAACGCCGAAAAACTGTTTTTT
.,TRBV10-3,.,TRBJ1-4,CAISEPGQGSNEKLFF,TGTGCCATCAGTGAGCCTGGTCAGGGGTCTAATGAAAAACTGTTTTTT
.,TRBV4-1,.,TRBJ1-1,CASSQRLNTEAFF,TGCGCCAGCAGCCAACGGTTGAACACTGAAGCTTTCTTT
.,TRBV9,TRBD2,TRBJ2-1,CASSAAGTSGYNEQFF,TGTGCCAGCAGCGCTGCTGGGACTAGCGGATACAATGAGCAGTTCTTC
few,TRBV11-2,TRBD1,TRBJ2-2,CASSPQGAIGELFF,TGTGCCAGCAGTCCACAGGGGGCAATCGGGGAGCTGTTTTTT
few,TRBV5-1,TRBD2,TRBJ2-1,CASSLATSYSVNEQFF,TGCGCCAGCAGCTTGGCGACTAGCTATAGTGTGAATGAGCAGTTCTTC
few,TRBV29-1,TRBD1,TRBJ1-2,CSAPGQGNYGYTF,TGCAGCGCCCCGGGACAGGGAAACTATGGCTACACCTTC
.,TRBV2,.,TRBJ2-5,CASGGGGETQYF,TGTGCCAGCGGAGGGGGAGGAGAGACCCAGTACTTC
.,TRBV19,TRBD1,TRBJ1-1,CASSMSLQGVRNTEAFF,TGTGCCAGTAGTATGTCCCTACAGGGGGTCAGGAACACTGAAGCTTTCTTT
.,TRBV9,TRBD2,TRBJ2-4,CASSPNGGGGPTNIQYF,TGTGCCAGCAGCCCGAACGGGGGGGGAGGGCCGACTAACATTCAGTACTTC
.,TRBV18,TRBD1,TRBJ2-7,CASSSGTGAYEQYF,TGTGCCAGCTCCTCCGGGACAGGGGCCTACGAGCAGTACTTC
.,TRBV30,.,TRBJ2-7,CAWSLNYEQYF,TGTGCCTGGAGTTTAAACTACGAGCAGTACTTC
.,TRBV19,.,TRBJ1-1,CASSIRVRNTEAFF,TGTGCCAGTAGTATCAGGGTACGGAACACTGAAGCTTTCTTT
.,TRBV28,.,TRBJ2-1,CASSLAANNEQFF,TGTGCCAGCAGTTTAGCAGCCAACAATGAGCAGTTCTTC
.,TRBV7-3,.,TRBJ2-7,CASSPGSREDEQYF,TGTGCCAGCAGCCCAGGATCCAGGGAGGACGAGCAGTACTTC
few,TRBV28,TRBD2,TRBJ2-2,CASRGAGVGTGELFF,TGTGCCAGCAGGGGAGCGGGAGTAGGCACCGGGGAGCTGTTTTTT
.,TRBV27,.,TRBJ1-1,CASSRGSRLDTEAFF,TGTGCCAGCAGTCGGGGGTCGCGCCTCGACACTGAAGCTTTCTTT
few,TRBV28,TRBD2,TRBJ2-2,CASSLAGVSGELFF,TGTGCCAGCAGTCTAGCGGGAGTCTCCGGGGAGCTGTTTTTT
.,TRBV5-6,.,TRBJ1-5,CASSFSQGSGNQPQHF,TGTGCCAGCAGCTTTTCACAGGGATCGGGGAATCAGCCCCAGCATTTT
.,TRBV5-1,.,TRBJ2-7,CASTEGTVPYEQYF,TGCGCCAGCACCGAGGGAACCGTACCCTACGAGCAGTACTTC
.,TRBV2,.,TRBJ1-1,CASSEGNTEAFF,TGTGCCAGCAGTGAAGGGAACACTGAAGCTTTCTTT
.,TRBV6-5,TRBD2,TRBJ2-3,CASSYGGSSTDTQYF,TGTGCCAGCAGTTACGGCGGGAGTAGCACAGATACGCAGTATTTT
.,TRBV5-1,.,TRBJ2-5,CASSLVTGRETQYF,TGCGCCAGCAGCTTGGTTACGGGTAGGGAGACCCAGTACTTC
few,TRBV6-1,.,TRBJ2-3,CASSERFGRSDTQYF,TGTGCCAGCAGTGAAAGGTTTGGTAGGTCAGATACGCAGTATTTT
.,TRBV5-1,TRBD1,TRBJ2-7,CASSQIRQGLHEQYF,TGCGCCAGCAGCCAGATCAGACAGGGTCTCCACGAGCAGTACTTC
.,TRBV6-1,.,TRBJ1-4,CASGQQGSPNEKLFF,TGTGCCAGCGGCCAACAGGGATCTCCTAATGAAAAACTGTTTTTT
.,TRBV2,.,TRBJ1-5,CASQVGTSNQPQHF,TGTGCCAGCCAGGTGGGGACAAGCAATCAGCCCCAGCATTTT
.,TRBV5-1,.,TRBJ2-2,CASSLMDRLTGELFF,TGCGCCAGCAGCTTGATGGACAGACTCACCGGGGAGCTGTTTTTT
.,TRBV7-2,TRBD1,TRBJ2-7,CASSWDSAYEQYF,TGTGCCAGCAGCTGGGACAGCGCCTACGAGCAGTACTTC
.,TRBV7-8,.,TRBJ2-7,CASSWRGEQYF,TGTGCCAGCAGCTGGAGGGGGGAGCAGTACTTC
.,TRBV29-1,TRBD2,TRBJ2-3,CSVEGLAGEEGTDTQYF,TGCAGCGTTGAGGGACTAGCGGGGGAGGAGGGCACAGATACGCAGTATTTT
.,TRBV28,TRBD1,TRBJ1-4,CATRRGTAGGEKLFF,TGTGCCACCCGTCGAGGGACAGCCGGTGGAGAAAAACTGTTTTTT
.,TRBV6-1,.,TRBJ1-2,CASSEKVLGREKSNYGYTF,TGTGCCAGCAGTGAAAAGGTTTTAGGTAGGGAGAAGTCTAACTATGGCTACACCTTC
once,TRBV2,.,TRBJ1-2,CASRFSNYGYTF,TGTGCCAGCAGGTTCTCTAACTATGGCTACACCTTC
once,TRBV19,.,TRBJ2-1,CASSIRWRTTSYNEQFF,TGTGCCAGTAGTATAAGGTGGCGGACTACCTCCTACAATGAGCAGTTCTTC
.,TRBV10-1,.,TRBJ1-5,CASSESGNQPQHF,TGCGCCAGCAGTGAGTCGGGCAATCAGCCCCAGCATTTT
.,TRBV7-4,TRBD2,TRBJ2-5,CASSQDRRTSGPQETQYF,TGTGCCAGCAGCCAAGACAGGAGGACTAGCGGACCCCAAGAGACCCAGTACTTC
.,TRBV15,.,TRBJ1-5,CATSRAYQGPQHF,TGTGCCACCAGCAGAGCTTACCAGGGCCCCCAGCATTTT
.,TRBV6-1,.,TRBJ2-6,CASSEKQAGANVLTF,TGTGCCAGCAGTGAAAAACAGGCTGGGGCCAACGTCCTGACTTTC
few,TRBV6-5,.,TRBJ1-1,CASSSPPGRPNTEAFF,TGTGCCAGCAGTTCGCCCCCGGGACGGCCGAACACTGAAGCTTTCTTT
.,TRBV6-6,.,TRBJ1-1,CASSYRGTNTEAFF,TGTGCCAGCAGTTACCGGGGGACGAACACTGAAGCTTTCTTT
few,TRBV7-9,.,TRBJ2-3,CASSRQGITRQYF,TGTGCCAGCAGCCGACAAGGCATTACGCGGCAGTATTTT
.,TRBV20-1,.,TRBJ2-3,CSASRTDTQYF,TGCAGTGCTTCACGCACAGATACGCAGTATTTT
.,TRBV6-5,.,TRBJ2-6,CASSYKGSGANVLTF,TGTGCCAGCAGTTACAAGGGATCCGGGGCCAACGTCCTGACTTTC
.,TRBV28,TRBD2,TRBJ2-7,CASSLDVAGAYEQYF,TGTGCCAGCAGTTTAGATGTTGCGGGAGCTTACGAGCAGTACTTC
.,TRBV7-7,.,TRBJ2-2,CASTLSEIVANTGELFF,TGTGCCAGCACACTTTCGGAGATAGTAGCGAACACCGGGGAGCTGTTTTTT
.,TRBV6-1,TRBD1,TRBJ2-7,CASSQRQGPYEQYF,TGTGCCAGCAGTCAACGACAGGGCCCATACGAGCAGTACTTC
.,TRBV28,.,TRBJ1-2,CASLRQNYGYTF,TGTGCCAGCCTCCGGCAGAACTATGGCTACACCTTC
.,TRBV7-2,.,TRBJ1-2,CASSFGIGNGYGYTF,TGTGCCAGCAGCTTTGGGATAGGGAATGGCTATGGCTACACCTTC
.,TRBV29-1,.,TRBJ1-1,CSVVLGVTEAFF,TGCAGCGTTGTTTTGGGGGTCACTGAAGCTTTCTTT
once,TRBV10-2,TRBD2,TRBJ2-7,CASTPSGRSYEQYF,TGCGCCAGCACCCCTAGCGGGAGAAGCTACGAGCAGTACTTC